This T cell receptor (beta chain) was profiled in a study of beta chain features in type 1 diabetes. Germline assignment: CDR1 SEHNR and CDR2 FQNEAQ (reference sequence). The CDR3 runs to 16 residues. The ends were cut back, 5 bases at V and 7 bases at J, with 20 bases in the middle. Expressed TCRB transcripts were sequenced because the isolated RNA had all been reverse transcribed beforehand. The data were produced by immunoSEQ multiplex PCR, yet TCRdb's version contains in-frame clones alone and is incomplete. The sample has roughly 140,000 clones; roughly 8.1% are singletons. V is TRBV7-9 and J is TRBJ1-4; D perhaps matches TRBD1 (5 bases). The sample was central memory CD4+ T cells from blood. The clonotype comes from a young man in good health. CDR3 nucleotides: TGTGCCAGCAGCCCCGGGCAGGGTGTGAACGGTGAAAAACTGTTTTTT. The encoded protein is CASSPGQGVNGEKLFF.